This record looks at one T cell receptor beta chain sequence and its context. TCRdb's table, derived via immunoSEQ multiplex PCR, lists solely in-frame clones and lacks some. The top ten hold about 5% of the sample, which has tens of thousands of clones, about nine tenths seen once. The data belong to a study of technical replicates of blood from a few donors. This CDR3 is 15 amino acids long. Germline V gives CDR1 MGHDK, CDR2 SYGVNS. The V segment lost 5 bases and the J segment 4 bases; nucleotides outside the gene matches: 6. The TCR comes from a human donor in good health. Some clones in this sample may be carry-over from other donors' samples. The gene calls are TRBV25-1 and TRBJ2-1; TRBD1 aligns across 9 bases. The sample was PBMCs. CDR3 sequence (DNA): TGTGCCAGCAGTCCCACGACAGGGGGTTACAATGAGCAGTTCTTC. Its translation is CASSPTTGGYNEQFF.